The sequence of this TCR beta chain was determined in a study of response to subunit inactivated influenza vaccine. Findings and limits, study-wide: Seasonal influenza vaccination, on each occasion, was suggested by the authors to recruit few new T cells.

TCRdb fed the RT-PCR reads into MiXCR, producing one record per CDR3 protein. Of 450,000 to 700,000 distinct CDR3 sequences listed, roughly 15% are singletons. This CDR3 spans 13 amino acids. Per germline, CDR1 SEHNR and CDR2 FQNEAQ (reference sequence). The V gene end was trimmed by 5 bases and the J gene end by 10 bases; junction bases not matched to a gene: 4. This clonotype came up a few times. The antigen is not known. J is TRBJ1-6 and V is TRBV7-9; 8 bases match TRBD1. Specimen: PBMCs from blood, collected less than 13 days after vaccination. This clonotype originated in a man aged 45 to 65 who received an inactivated influenza vaccine. The CDR3 nucleotides read TGTGCCAGCAGCGACAGGGGTCAGTCACCCCTCCACTTT. Amino acids: CASSDRGQSPLHF.